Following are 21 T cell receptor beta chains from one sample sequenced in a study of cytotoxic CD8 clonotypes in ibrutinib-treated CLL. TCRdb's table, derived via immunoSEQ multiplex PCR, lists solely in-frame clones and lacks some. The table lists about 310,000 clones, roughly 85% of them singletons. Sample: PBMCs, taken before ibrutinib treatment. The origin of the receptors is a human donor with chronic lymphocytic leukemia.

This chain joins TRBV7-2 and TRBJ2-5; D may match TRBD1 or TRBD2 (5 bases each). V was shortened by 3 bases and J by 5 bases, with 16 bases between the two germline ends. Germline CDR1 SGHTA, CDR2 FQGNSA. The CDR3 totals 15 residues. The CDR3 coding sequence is TGTGCCAGCAGCTTGGAGCCCGGGGCTTGGGAGACCCAGTACTTC. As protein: CASSLEPGAWETQYF.

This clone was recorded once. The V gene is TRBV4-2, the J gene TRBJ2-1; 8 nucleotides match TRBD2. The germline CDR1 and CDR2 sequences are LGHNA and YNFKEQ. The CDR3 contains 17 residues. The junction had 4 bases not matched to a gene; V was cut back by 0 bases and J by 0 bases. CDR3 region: CASSQDRGTSSYNEQFF. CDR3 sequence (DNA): TGTGCCAGCAGCCAAGATCGGGGGACTAGCTCCTACAATGAGCAGTTCTTC.

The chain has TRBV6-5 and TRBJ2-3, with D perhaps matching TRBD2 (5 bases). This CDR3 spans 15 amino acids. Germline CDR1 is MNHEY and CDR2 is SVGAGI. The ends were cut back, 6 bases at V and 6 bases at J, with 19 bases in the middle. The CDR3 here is CASSDRTHTLDTQYF. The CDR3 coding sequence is TGTGCCAGCAGCGATAGGACTCACACCTTGGATACGCAGTATTTT.

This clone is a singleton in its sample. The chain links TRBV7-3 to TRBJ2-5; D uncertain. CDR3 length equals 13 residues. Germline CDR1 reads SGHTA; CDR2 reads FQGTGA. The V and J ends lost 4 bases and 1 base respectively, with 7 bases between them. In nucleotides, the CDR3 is TGTGCCAGCAGCTCAGCAGTCCAAGAGACCCAGTACTTC. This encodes CASSSAVQETQYF.

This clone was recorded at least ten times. The CDR3 sequence is CASSQGLDNNEQFF. In DNA form, the CDR3 reads TGTGCCAGCAGTCAGGGACTGGATAACAATGAGCAGTTCTTC. This chain connects TRBV27 to TRBJ2-1; D might be TRBD2 (6 bases). V lost 5 bases, J lost 5 bases, and 13 bases lay in between. CDR1 is MNHEY and CDR2 is SMNVEV in the germline V gene (reference sequence). This CDR3 region has 14 residues.

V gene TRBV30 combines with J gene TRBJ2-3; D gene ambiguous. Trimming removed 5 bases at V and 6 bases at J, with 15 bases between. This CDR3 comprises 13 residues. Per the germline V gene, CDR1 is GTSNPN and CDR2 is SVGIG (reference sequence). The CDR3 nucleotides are TGTGCCTGGGACACCAATCCGGTGGATACGCAGTATTTT. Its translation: CAWDTNPVDTQYF.

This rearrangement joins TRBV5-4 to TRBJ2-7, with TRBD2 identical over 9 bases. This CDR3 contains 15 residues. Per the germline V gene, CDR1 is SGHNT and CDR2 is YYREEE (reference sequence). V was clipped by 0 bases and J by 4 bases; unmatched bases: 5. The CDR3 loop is CASSLDASGMYEQYF. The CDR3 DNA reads TGTGCCAGCAGCTTGGACGCTAGCGGGATGTACGAGCAGTACTTC.

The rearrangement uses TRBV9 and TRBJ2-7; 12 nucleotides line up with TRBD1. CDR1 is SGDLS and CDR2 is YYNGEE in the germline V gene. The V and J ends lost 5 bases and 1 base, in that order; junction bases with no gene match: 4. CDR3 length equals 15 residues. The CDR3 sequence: CASSGGQGASYEQYF. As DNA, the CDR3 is TGTGCCAGCAGTGGGGGACAGGGGGCTTCCTACGAGCAGTACTTC.

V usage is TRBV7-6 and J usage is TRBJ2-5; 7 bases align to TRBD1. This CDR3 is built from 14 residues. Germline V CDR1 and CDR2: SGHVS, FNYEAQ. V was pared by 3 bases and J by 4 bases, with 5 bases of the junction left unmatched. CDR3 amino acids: CASSLTGPGETQYF. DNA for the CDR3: TGTGCCAGCAGCTTGACAGGGCCAGGAGAGACCCAGTACTTC.

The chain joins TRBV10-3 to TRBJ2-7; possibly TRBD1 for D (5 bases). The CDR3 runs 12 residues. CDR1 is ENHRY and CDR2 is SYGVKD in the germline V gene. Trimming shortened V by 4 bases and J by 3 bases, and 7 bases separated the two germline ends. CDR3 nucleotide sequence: TGTGCCATCAGTGGAACAGGCTACGAGCAGTACTTC. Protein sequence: CAISGTGYEQYF.

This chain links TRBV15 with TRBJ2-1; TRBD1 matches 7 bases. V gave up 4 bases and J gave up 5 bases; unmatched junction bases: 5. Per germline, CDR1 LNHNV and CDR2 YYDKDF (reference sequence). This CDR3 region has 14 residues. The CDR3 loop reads CATSTGTAHNEQFF. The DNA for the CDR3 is TGTGCCACCAGCACCGGGACAGCACACAATGAGCAGTTCTTC.

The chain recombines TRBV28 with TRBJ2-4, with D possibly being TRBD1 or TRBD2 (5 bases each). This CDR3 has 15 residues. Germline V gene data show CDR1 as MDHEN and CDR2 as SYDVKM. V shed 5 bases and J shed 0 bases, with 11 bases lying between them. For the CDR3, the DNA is TGTGCCAGCAGTCGAGCCGGGACAGCCAAAAACATTCAGTACTTC. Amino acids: CASSRAGTAKNIQYF.

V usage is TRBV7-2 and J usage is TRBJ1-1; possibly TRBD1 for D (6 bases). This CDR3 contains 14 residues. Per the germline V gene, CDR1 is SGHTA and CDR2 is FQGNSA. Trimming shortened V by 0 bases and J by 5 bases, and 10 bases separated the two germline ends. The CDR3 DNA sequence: TGTGCCAGCAGCTTAGCGGAGGGGGGGACTGAAGCTTTCTTT. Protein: CASSLAEGGTEAFF.

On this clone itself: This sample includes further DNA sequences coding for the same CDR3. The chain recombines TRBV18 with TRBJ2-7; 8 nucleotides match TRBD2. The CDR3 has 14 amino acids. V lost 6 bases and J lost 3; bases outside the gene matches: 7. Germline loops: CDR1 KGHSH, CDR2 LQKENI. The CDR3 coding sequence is TGTGCCAGCTCCCTTACTAGCGGATACTACGAGCAGTACTTC. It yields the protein CASSLTSGYYEQYF.

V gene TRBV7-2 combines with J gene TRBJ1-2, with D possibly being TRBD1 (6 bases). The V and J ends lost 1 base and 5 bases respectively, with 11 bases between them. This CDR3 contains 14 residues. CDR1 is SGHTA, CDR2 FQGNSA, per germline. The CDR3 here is CASSLGTVGYGYTF. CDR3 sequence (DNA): TGTGCCAGCAGCTTAGGGACAGTGGGATATGGCTACACCTTC.

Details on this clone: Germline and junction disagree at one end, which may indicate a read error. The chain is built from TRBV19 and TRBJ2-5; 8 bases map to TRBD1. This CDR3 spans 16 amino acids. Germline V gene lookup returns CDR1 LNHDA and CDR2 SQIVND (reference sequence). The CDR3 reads CASSISDRVPPEIQYF. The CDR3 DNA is TGTGCCAGTAGTATATCGGACAGGGTGCCTCCAGAGATCCAGTACTTC.

CDR3 nucleotide sequence: TGTGCCAGCAGTTTTATGGACTTTAAGTATGGCACTGAAGCTTTCTTT. This translates into CASSFMDFKYGTEAFF. V is TRBV27 and J is TRBJ1-1, with D hard to call. CDR1 MNHEY and CDR2 SMNVEV come from the germline V gene (reference sequence). V gave up 3 bases and J gave up 4 bases, with 18 bases separating them. The CDR3 is 16 amino acids.

In DNA form, the CDR3 reads TGTGCCAGCAGCCCCGACAGGGACCGCTACGAGCAGTACTTC. It encodes CASSPDRDRYEQYF. V is TRBV7-9 and J is TRBJ2-7; 7 bases are shared with TRBD1. Germline CDR1 is SEHNR and CDR2 is FQNEAQ (reference sequence). J gave up 3 bases and V 5 bases, and 7 bases lay outside the gene matches. The CDR3 runs to 14 residues.

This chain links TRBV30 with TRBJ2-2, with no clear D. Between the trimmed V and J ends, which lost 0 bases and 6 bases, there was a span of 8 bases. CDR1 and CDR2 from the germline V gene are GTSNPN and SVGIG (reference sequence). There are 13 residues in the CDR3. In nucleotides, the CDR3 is TGTGCCTGGAGTGTCATGTACGCCGGGGAGCTGTTTTTT. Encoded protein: CAWSVMYAGELFF.

CDR3 amino acids: CASSPSTGGYESTEAFF. The CDR3 bases are TGTGCCAGCAGTCCTTCGACAGGGGGCTATGAGAGCACTGAAGCTTTCTTT. The chain carries TRBV11-2 and TRBJ1-1, with 10 bases that match TRBD1. Looked up from germline, CDR1 is SGHAT and CDR2 is FQNNGV. This CDR3 comprises 17 residues. Trimming at V came to 6 bases and at J to 4 bases, leaving 14 bases not matched to a gene.

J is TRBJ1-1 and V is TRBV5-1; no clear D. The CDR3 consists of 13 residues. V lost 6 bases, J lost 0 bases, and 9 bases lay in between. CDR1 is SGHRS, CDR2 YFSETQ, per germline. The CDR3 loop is CASTMGVNTEAFF. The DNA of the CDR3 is TGCGCCAGCACCATGGGAGTGAACACTGAAGCTTTCTTT.